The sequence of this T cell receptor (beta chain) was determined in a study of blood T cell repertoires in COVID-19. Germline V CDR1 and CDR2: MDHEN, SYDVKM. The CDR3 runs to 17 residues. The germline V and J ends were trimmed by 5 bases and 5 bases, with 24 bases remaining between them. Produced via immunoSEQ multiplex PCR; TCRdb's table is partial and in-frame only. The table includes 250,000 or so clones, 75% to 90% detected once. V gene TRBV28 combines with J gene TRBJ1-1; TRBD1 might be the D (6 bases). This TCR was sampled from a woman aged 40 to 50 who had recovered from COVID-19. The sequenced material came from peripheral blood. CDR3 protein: CASSPTRGQGLWTEAFF. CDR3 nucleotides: TGTGCCAGCAGTCCCACCAGGGGCCAGGGGTTGTGGACTGAAGCTTTCTTT.